A selection of T cell receptor beta chains follows, all from one sample in a study of CD8 T cells in Susac syndrome. TCRdb itself ran the immunoSEQ multiplex PCR reads through MiXCR, one entry per CDR3 protein. The sample contains 75,000 to 95,000 distinct CDR3 sequences, roughly 92% of which appear only once. The sample was CD8+ T cells from PBMCs. The source of these receptors is a human donor with Susac syndrome. Both conserved end residues are part of each CDR3. A D gene is named only where the DNA matches it firmly. Size values are once, few and many counts, or a class for expanded clones, and some rows have none.

abundance	d_gene	j_gene	v_gene	len	CDR3nt	CDR3aa
NA	NA	TRBJ2-1	TRBV20-1	12	TGCAGTGCTAGAGTGGGCGGGGCGACCCAGTTCTTC	CSARVGGATQFF
NA	TRBD1	TRBJ1-1	TRBV20-1	16	TGCAGTGCCCGCCGAGGGACAGGGGGATGGAGCACTGAAGCTTTCTTT	CSARRGTGGWSTEAFF
NA	NA	TRBJ1-1	TRBV28	14	TGTGCCAGCAGTTCCCGGGACCCCCTAGGGGTAGCTTTCTTT	CASSSRDPLGVAFF
NA	NA	TRBJ1-1	TRBV5-1	13	TGCGCCAGCAGCTGGAAGGGAGGCACTGAAGCTTTCTTT	CASSWKGGTEAFF
NA	NA	TRBJ2-4	TRBV7-9	15	TGTGCCGGCAGCTCCCAGACAGGTTCGCCAAACATTCAGTACTTC	CAGSSQTGSPNIQYF
NA	NA	TRBJ1-2	TRBV2	13	TGTGCCAGCCCCGAGGGGATTAACTATGGCTACACCTTC	CASPEGINYGYTF
NA	NA	TRBJ1-1	TRBV20-1	15	TGCAGTGCTGGATATCCCAGGGGTTTGAACACTGAAGCTTTCTTT	CSAGYPRGLNTEAFF
NA	NA	TRBJ1-5	TRBV6-5	13	TGTGCCAGTCAACAGGGTTACAATCAGCCCCAGCATTTT	CASQQGYNQPQHF
NA	NA	TRBJ2-2	TRBV7-2	15	TGTGCCAGCAGCTTTCGGGGTCTGGGCAAACGGGAGCTGTTTTTT	CASSFRGLGKRELFF
NA	TRBD2	TRBJ2-1	TRBV30	16	TGTGCCTGGAGCGCACTTTCGAGCGGGAGTGTGGATGAGCAGTTCTTC	CAWSALSSGSVDEQFF
NA	NA	TRBJ2-3	TRBV20-1	14	TGCAGTGCTAGAGATAGAAGGATTTCAGATACGCAGTATTTT	CSARDRRISDTQYF
once	TRBD2	TRBJ2-1	TRBV9	16	TGTGCCAGCAGCGATTCCAGCGGGAGGGACTACAATGAGCAGTTCTTC	CASSDSSGRDYNEQFF
NA	TRBD1	TRBJ1-2	TRBV2	14	TGTGCCAGCAGCCGCATGCCGGGACAGTACACTTACACCTTC	CASSRMPGQYTYTF
NA	NA	TRBJ1-1	TRBV7-9	14	TGTGCCAGCAGCTTAGGAATCCCGAACACTGAAGCTTTCTTT	CASSLGIPNTEAFF
NA	NA	TRBJ2-1	TRBV3-1	12	TGTGCCAGCAGCCAAGTCGTCTATGAGCAGTTCTTC	CASSQVVYEQFF
NA	NA	TRBJ2-5	TRBV4-1	15	TGCGCCAGCAGCCGAGGGGGATCTAGTCTTGAGACCCAGTACTTC	CASSRGGSSLETQYF
NA	NA	TRBJ1-1	TRBV7-9	15	TGTGCCAGCAGCCATTGGACAGTAGAGAACACTGAAGCTTTCTTT	CASSHWTVENTEAFF
NA	TRBD2	TRBJ2-7	TRBV7-9	14	TGTGCCAGCAGCTTAGTGCGGGGAGGGGCCGAGCAGTACTTC	CASSLVRGGAEQYF
once	TRBD1	TRBJ1-2	TRBV27	13	TGTGCCAGCAGCCTTGGACAGGGGGTGGGCTACACCTTC	CASSLGQGVGYTF
NA	TRBD1	TRBJ2-4	TRBV5-6	16	TGTGCCAGCAGCGGCGACAGGGGACGGTCGGGAAACATTCAGTACTTC	CASSGDRGRSGNIQYF
NA	TRBD2	TRBJ2-3	TRBV30	15	TGTGCCTGGAGGCCCCGGGGGGGAGGCACAGATACGCAGTATTTT	CAWRPRGGGTDTQYF
NA	NA	TRBJ2-2	TRBV9	16	TGTGCCAGCAGCCCGGACCTTAGTGATTACGCCGGGGAGCTGTTTTTT	CASSPDLSDYAGELFF
NA	TRBD1	TRBJ2-1	TRBV25-1	15	TGTGCCAGCCGAGTGACAGGGGGTCCCTACAATGAGCAGTTCTTC	CASRVTGGPYNEQFF
NA	NA	TRBJ2-7	TRBV18	15	TGTGCCAGCTCATCCGGGGGACTTCCGACCTACGAGCAGTACTTC	CASSSGGLPTYEQYF
NA	NA	TRBJ1-1	TRBV30	13	TGTGCCTGGAGTCCCGGACAGTTCCCGAGGGCTTTCTTT	CAWSPGQFPRAFF
once	NA	TRBJ1-2	TRBV7-9	14	TGTGCCAGCACCCCCCGCGCAGCCCGGGATGGCTACACCTTC	CASTPRAARDGYTF
NA	NA	TRBJ2-7	TRBV9	15	TGTGCCAGCAGCGTAGAGGGGGGACTCCTCTACGAGCAGTACTTC	CASSVEGGLLYEQYF
NA	TRBD2	TRBJ2-7	TRBV28	15	TGTGCCAGCAGTCCTCTAGCGGGGGGCGCCTACGAGCAGTACTTC	CASSPLAGGAYEQYF
NA	NA	TRBJ2-1	TRBV20-1	15	TGCAGTGCAGCCTCGGACACAAGCTCCTACAATGAGCAGTTCTTC	CSAASDTSSYNEQFF
NA	TRBD1	TRBJ1-1	TRBV4-2	16	TGTGCCAGCAGCCAAGGCCAGGGGGCCATGAACACTGAAGCTTTCTTT	CASSQGQGAMNTEAFF
NA	TRBD1	TRBJ2-7	TRBV6-5	15	TGTGCCAGCAGTTACGCGACGGACAGGGGCTACGAGCAGTACTTC	CASSYATDRGYEQYF
NA	NA	TRBJ1-2	TRBV6-5	13	TGTGCCAGCAGTTATTTGGGACTCTATGGCTACACCTTC	CASSYLGLYGYTF
NA	TRBD2	TRBJ2-7	TRBV19	15	TGTGCCAGTACCCCTAGCGGGGGTTCCCTCTACGAGCAGTACTTC	CASTPSGGSLYEQYF
NA	NA	TRBJ2-7	TRBV10-3	15	TGTGCCATCAGTGAGTCATTGGGAAAGCTTTCGGCGCAGTACTTC	CAISESLGKLSAQYF
NA	NA	TRBJ1-4	TRBV12-3/TRBV12-4	17	TGTGCCAGCAGTTTAGGACAGCTAAAATCAACTAATGAAAAACTGTTTTTT	CASSLGQLKSTNEKLFF
NA	TRBD2	TRBJ2-2	TRBV4-2	17	TGTGCCAGCAGCCAAGATAGCCTAGCGGGGGGAACCGGGGAGCTGTTTTTT	CASSQDSLAGGTGELFF
NA	NA	TRBJ1-1	TRBV27	15	TGTGCCAGCACTGGGGGGGGAGTTTCTGACGCTGAAGCTTTCTTT	CASTGGGVSDAEAFF
NA	TRBD2	TRBJ2-5	TRBV28	14	TGTGCCAGCAGGATGGGAGGGAGAGCAGAGACCCAGTACTTC	CASRMGGRAETQYF
NA	NA	TRBJ1-1	TRBV29-1	11	TGCAGCGTTGAAGATCGGGACGAAGCTTTCTTT	CSVEDRDEAFF
NA	NA	TRBJ2-1	TRBV19	19	TGTGCCAGTAGTATAGATCCTCCACGGAGCGTTCCCAATTTCAATGAGCAGTTCTTC	CASSIDPPRSVPNFNEQFF
NA	TRBD1	TRBJ1-5	TRBV4-1	15	TGCGCCAGCAGCCAGGAGACAGGGGGATTCCAGCCCCAGCATTTT	CASSQETGGFQPQHF
NA	NA	TRBJ2-2	TRBV11-3	15	TGTGCCAGCAGCTTAGTCAGGGGAAGCACCGGGGAGCTGTTTTTT	CASSLVRGSTGELFF
NA	NA	TRBJ2-2	TRBV5-1	14	TGCGCCAGCAGCTTGGGGACTTACACCGGGGAGCTGTTTTTT	CASSLGTYTGELFF
once	NA	TRBJ1-1	TRBV9	13	TGTGCCAGCAGCGTCTCGGAGGGGACTGAAGCTTTCTTT	CASSVSEGTEAFF
few	TRBD1	TRBJ1-5	TRBV19	13	TGTGCCAGTAGCGGGACAGGCAATCAGCCCCAGCATTTT	CASSGTGNQPQHF
NA	NA	TRBJ2-7	TRBV6-5	15	TGTGCCAGCAGTTACTCTTATGGGCAGCCCTACGAGCAGTACTTC	CASSYSYGQPYEQYF
NA	NA	TRBJ1-5	TRBV2	15	TGTGCCAGCAGCCCGGGAGGACAGAGCAATCAGCCCCAGCATTTT	CASSPGGQSNQPQHF
NA	NA	TRBJ2-5	TRBV11-2	13	TGTGCCAGCAGCAAGGGACAACAAGAGACCCAGTACTTC	CASSKGQQETQYF
NA	NA	TRBJ2-7	TRBV7-2	13	TGTGCCAGCAGCTTAGAACTTACCTACGAGCAGTACTTC	CASSLELTYEQYF